This T cell receptor (beta chain) originates from a study of OX40 agonist ivuxolimab in advanced cancers. About the research overall: The patients received agonistic anti-OX40 (CD134) antibody ivuxolimab.

Points from the study as a whole: Specificity for antigen went undetermined in the expanded peripheral T cells.

With regard to this clone: Its antigen remains unknown.

Profiled with immunoSEQ multiplex PCR; TCRdb holds only in-frame clones, not every one. The sample consists of 55,000 to 65,000 clones, about 85% of them appearing once. V shed 7 bases, J shed 5 bases, and the junction held 13 bases outside the gene matches. CDR3 length equals 15 residues. Germline loops: CDR1 MNHNS, CDR2 SASEGT. The sequenced sample was CD4+ or CD8+ T cells sorted from blood, obtained in a trial of the OX40 agonist ivuxolimab. This chain joins TRBV6-1 and TRBJ2-5, with 7 bases lining up with TRBD2. The TCR was taken from an adult with an advanced solid tumor such as melanoma, head and neck, liver or kidney cancer. CDR3: CASTERAGVGETQYF. CDR3 nucleotide sequence: TGTGCCAGCACCGAAAGGGCGGGGGTCGGGGAGACCCAGTACTTC.